The rows below give T cell receptor beta chains drawn from one sample of a study of early T cells in non-severe SARS-CoV-2 infection. One entry per CDR3 protein, called by TCRdb with MiXCR from the 5' RACE reads. The repertoire holds 60,000 or so distinct CDR3 sequences, about a tenth seen once, with 20% in the top ten. The sequencing input was whole blood. These receptor sequences come from an adult who was a healthcare worker with PCR-confirmed SARS-CoV-2 infection or an uninfected control (not recorded which). The CDR3 runs from the conserved cysteine through the conserved F or W. Fields, in order: clone size, J gene, V gene, D gene, CDR3 DNA, CDR3 protein. D genes are given only for firm matches. Clone size is given for some rows only: seen once, a few or many times, or a class if the clone is expanded.

many | TRBJ1-5 | TRBV29-1 | . | TGCAGCGTAGTGGGGAGCAATCAGCCCCAGCATTTT | CSVVGSNQPQHF
. | TRBJ1-3 | TRBV5-1 | . | TGCGCCAGCAGCCCCAGGGGAAACACCATATATTTT | CASSPRGNTIYF
many | TRBJ2-5 | TRBV6-5 | . | TGCTCGTGCGCGGACCTGGAGACCCAGTACTTC | CSCADLETQYF
. | TRBJ1-3 | TRBV12-3/TRBV12-4 | . | TGTGCCAGCAGTTTAGATCGGGGAAGCTCTGGAAACACCATATATTTT | CASSLDRGSSGNTIYF
many | TRBJ1-2 | TRBV29-1 | . | TGCAGCGTTGATAATACGGGGGCGAGTTATGGCTACACCTTC | CSVDNTGASYGYTF
many | TRBJ1-6 | TRBV10-3 | . | TGTGCCATCAGTGGCTGGCTCGGGCGGTCACCCCTCCACTTT | CAISGWLGRSPLHF
many | TRBJ2-7 | TRBV7-9 | TRBD2 | TGTGCCAGCAGCCCAGGACTAGCGGGGGGCCGTTCCTACGAGCAGTACTTC | CASSPGLAGGRSYEQYF
. | TRBJ1-2 | TRBV11-2 | . | TGTGCCAGCAGCTTAGGTCCCGGGACCGCGTATGGCTACACCTTC | CASSLGPGTAYGYTF
many | TRBJ1-4 | TRBV5-1 | . | TGCGCCAGCAGCTTGGCCAGGGAAACTACAGCAACTAATGAAAAACTGTTTTTT | CASSLARETTATNEKLFF
few | TRBJ1-1 | TRBV12-3/TRBV12-4 | . | TGTGCCAGCAGTTTACAGGGCGCTGGGAACACTGAAGCTTTCTTT | CASSLQGAGNTEAFF
. | TRBJ1-5 | TRBV3-1 | . | TGTGCCAGCAGCTACGGACCACTTAGTGGCAATCAGCCCCAGCATTTT | CASSYGPLSGNQPQHF
few | TRBJ1-1 | TRBV12-5 | . | TGTGCTAGTGGTTTGTCCGGGACACTCAACACTGAAGCTTTCTTT | CASGLSGTLNTEAFF
many | TRBJ2-2 | TRBV5-1 | . | TGCGCCAGCAGCTTTACCGGGCACACGGTTAACACCGGGGAGCTGTTTTTT | CASSFTGHTVNTGELFF
few | TRBJ1-1 | TRBV12-3/TRBV12-4 | . | TGTGCCAGCAAGACACGATGGAACACTGAAGCTTTCTTT | CASKTRWNTEAFF
. | TRBJ2-7 | TRBV30 | . | TGTGCCTGGAGTGTACTGTACGAGCAGTACTTC | CAWSVLYEQYF
many | TRBJ2-5 | TRBV5-1 | TRBD1 | TGCGCCAGCAGAGTCGGACAGGCACAAGAGACCCAGTACTTC | CASRVGQAQETQYF